These 10 T cell receptor beta chains originate from one sample sequenced in a study (dated by TCRdb to 2014 to 2015). Library preparation employed 5' RACE. The listed sequencing device is Illumina MiSeq. Starting from the raw public reads, TCRdb applied fastp trimming at Q25, assembled clones with MiXCR and retained in-frame beta chains. Every entry covers one CDR3 protein and lists the most common genes and DNA from its rows. In this sample the table shows tens of thousands of distinct CDR3 sequences, 28% of which occur a single time. The ten top clones hold roughly 2% of the sample. Specimen: naive CD4+ T cells sorted from blood. The cell subset or site label on this specimen signifies: naive CD4+ T cells, CD4+CD45RA+CD25-. The receptors originated from a female donor with breast cancer.

This clonotype has more than one count but fewer than ten. This chain connects TRBV7-2 to TRBJ2-3; D may be TRBD2 (5 bases). The CDR3 is 16 residues long. V was shortened by 1 base and J by 0 bases, with 11 bases between the two germline ends. Germline V gene sequence: CDR1 SGHTA, CDR2 FQGNSA. In DNA, the CDR3 is TGTGCCAGCAGCTTAGTGGCGGACTCTAGCACAGATACGCAGTATTTT. Residues: CASSLVADSSTDTQYF.

The chain is built from TRBV2 and TRBJ1-5; D call uncertain. Trimming took 5 bases from V and 4 from J, leaving 9 bases between them. CDR1 SNHLY and CDR2 FYNNEI come from the germline V gene. This CDR3 is 13 amino acids long. As DNA, the CDR3 is TGTGCCAGCAGTAATTGGGCTAATCAGCCCCAGCATTTT. Its protein is CASSNWANQPQHF.

This clonotype was counted only a few times. The chain couples TRBV2 to TRBJ2-1; a possible D gene is TRBD1 (6 bases). The CDR3 loop spans 15 amino acids. Germline CDR1 reads SNHLY; CDR2 reads FYNNEI. Trimming stripped 6 bases from V and 2 bases from J, with 14 bases between. The chain's CDR3 is CASRVGGATYNEQFF. For the CDR3, the DNA is TGTGCCAGCAGGGTTGGGGGCGCCACCTACAATGAGCAGTTCTTC.

This clonotype qualifies as medium-sized. In DNA, the CDR3 is TGTGCCAGCAGCGCAGGTCCGGGACAGAGCAATCAGCCCCAGCATTTT. Its protein product is CASSAGPGQSNQPQHF. J is TRBJ1-5 and V is TRBV7-2; TRBD1 matches 7 bases. The germline gives CDR1 SGHTA, CDR2 FQGNSA. The junction had 8 bases not matched to a gene; V was cut back by 5 bases and J by 1 base. CDR3 length equals 16 residues.

In its sample, this clonotype was seen many times. The V and J genes are TRBV10-3 and TRBJ2-7, with no clear D. Trimming cost V 10 bases and J 1 base, with 14 bases left between them. This CDR3 is 13 amino acids long. Looked up from germline, CDR1 is ENHRY and CDR2 is SYGVKD. The CDR3 region is CASATYDSYEQYF. CDR3 DNA: TGTGCCAGCGCGACATATGATTCCTACGAGCAGTACTTC.

This clonotype has ten or more counts. This chain uses TRBV7-2 with TRBJ2-3; TRBD2 matches 11 bases. J gave up 4 bases and V 5 bases, and 8 bases lay outside the gene matches. CDR1 and CDR2 from the germline V gene are SGHTA and FQGNSA. The CDR3 loop spans 16 amino acids. The CDR3 spells CASSRTSGSGADTQYF. Here the CDR3 DNA reads TGTGCCAGCAGCCGTACTAGCGGGAGTGGCGCAGATACGCAGTATTTT.

As DNA, the CDR3 is TGCGCCAGCAGCCAACATGGGGTCTGGGGCACTGAAGCTTTCTTT. Encoded protein: CASSQHGVWGTEAFF. V and J are TRBV4-1 and TRBJ1-1; D unclear. CDR1 and CDR2 (germline): MGHRA, YSYEKL. V lost 2 bases and J 4 bases, leaving 14 bases between the germline ends. CDR3 length: 15 residues.

This clonotype was counted between two and nine times. An end of the junction differs from the germline gene, which may be a read error. This chain links TRBV20-1 with TRBJ1-3; possible D gene TRBD1, 6 bases. CDR3 length: 13 amino acids. CDR1 and CDR2 (germline): DFQATT, SNEGSKA (reference sequence). For the CDR3, the DNA is TGCAGTGCTCAGGGGAGAAGTGGAAACACCATACACTTT. It yields the protein CSAQGRSGNTIHF.

On this clonotype itself: This likely comes from a read error, as the CDR3 has no conserved phenylalanine or tryptophan at its end. J is TRBJ2-2 and V is TRBV29-1; D ambiguous. CDR3 size: 17 residues. V dropped 1 base and J dropped 1 base, with 16 bases sitting between them. Germline V gene lookup returns CDR1 SQVTM and CDR2 ANQGSEA. The CDR3: CSVEARLGKWNTGELFV. For the CDR3, the DNA is TGCAGCGTTGAAGCTCGGTTGGGGAAGTGGAACACCGGGGAGCTGTTTGTT.

In its sample, this clonotype was seen a few times. The chain uses TRBV7-3 and TRBJ2-7; D may be TRBD2 (5 bases). CDR3 length: 14 amino acids. With 5 bases removed from V and 7 bases from J, the gap between germline ends came to 18 bases. The germline V gene has CDR1 SGHTA and CDR2 FQGTGA. The CDR3 is CASSPSLASGEQYF. The CDR3 DNA is TGTGCCAGCAGCCCATCCCTAGCATCGGGGGAGCAGTACTTC. Supplemented by reference TRBV7-3 and TRBJ2-7, the full variable domain reads GAGVSQTPSNKVTEKGKYVELRCDPISGHTALYWYRQSLGQGPEFLIYFQGTGAADDSGLPNDRFFAVRPEGSVSTLKIQRTERGDSAVYLCASSPSLASGEQYFGPGTRLTVT.